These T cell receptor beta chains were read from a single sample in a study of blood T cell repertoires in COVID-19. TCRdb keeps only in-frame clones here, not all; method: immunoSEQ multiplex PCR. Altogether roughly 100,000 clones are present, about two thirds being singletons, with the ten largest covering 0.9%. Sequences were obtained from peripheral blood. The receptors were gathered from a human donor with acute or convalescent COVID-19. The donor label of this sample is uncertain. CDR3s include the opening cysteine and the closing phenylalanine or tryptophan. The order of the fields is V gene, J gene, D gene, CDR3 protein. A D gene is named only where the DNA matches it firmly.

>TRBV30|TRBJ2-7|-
CAWSGGGTDGSYEQYF
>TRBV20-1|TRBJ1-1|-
CSILRDTEAFF
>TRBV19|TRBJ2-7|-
CASKVQGSSYEQYF
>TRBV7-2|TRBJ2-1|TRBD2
CASSLLAGEQFF
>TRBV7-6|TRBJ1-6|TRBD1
CASSPTGTANSPLHF
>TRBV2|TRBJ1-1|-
CASSEAQGSDTEAFF
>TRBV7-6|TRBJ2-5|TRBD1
CASSLGTGGKTQYF
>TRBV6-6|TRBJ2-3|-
CASSYASGLDTQYF
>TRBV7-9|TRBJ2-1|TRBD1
CASSLSGGSVTYNEQFF
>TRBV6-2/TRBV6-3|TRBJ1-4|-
CASSPADEKLFF
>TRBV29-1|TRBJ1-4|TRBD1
CSVELLGGHEKLFF
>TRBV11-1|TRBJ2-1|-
CASSVRGGSYNEQFF
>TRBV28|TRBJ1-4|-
CASSYPNSGILNLATNEKLFF
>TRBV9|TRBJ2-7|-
CASSVANTGSLYEQYF
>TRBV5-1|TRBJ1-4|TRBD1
CASSLGTVNEKLFF
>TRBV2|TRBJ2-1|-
CASTPAVWGGAGNEQFF
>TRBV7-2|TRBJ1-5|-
CASSYRQGNQPQHF